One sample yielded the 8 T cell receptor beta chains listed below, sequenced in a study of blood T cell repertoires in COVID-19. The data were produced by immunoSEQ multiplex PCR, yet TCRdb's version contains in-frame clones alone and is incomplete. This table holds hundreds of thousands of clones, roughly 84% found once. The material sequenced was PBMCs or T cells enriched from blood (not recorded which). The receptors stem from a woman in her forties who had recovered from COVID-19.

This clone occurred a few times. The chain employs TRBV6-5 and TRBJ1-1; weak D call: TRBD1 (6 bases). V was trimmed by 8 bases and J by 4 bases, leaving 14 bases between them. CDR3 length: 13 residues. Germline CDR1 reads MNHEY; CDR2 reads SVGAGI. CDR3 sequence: CASREQGITEAFF. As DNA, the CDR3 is TGTGCCAGCCGCGAACAGGGAATCACTGAAGCTTTCTTT.

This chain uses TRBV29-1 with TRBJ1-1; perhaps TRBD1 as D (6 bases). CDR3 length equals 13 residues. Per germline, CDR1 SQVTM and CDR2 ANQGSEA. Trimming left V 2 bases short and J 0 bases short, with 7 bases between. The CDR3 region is CSVEPGVNTEAFF. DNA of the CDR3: TGCAGCGTTGAACCAGGGGTGAACACTGAAGCTTTCTTT.

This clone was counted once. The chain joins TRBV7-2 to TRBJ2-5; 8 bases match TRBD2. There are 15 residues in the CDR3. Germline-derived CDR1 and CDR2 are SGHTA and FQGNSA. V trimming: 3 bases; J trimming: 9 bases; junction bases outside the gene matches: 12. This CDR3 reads CASSFLAGTLVPQYF. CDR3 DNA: TGTGCCAGCAGCTTTTTAGCGGGAACCTTGGTCCCCCAGTACTTC.

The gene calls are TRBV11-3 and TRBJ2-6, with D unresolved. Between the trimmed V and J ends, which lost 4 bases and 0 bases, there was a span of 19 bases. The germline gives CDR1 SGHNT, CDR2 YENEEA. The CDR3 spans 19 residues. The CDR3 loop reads CASSSPPGHTFSGANVLTF. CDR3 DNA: TGTGCCAGCAGCTCACCCCCGGGTCACACGTTCTCTGGGGCCAACGTCCTGACTTTC.

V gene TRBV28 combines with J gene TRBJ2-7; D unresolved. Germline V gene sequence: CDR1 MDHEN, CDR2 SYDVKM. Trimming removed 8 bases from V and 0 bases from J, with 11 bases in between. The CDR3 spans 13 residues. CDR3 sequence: CASEVPGSYEQYF. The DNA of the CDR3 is TGTGCCAGCGAAGTCCCGGGCTCCTACGAGCAGTACTTC.

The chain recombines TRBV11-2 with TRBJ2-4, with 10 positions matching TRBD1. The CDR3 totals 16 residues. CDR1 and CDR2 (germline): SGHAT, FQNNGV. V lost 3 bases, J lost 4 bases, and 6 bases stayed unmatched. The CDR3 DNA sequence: TGTGCCAGCAGCTTTCCTCGGACAGGGGGGAAAAACATTCAGTACTTC. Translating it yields CASSFPRTGGKNIQYF.

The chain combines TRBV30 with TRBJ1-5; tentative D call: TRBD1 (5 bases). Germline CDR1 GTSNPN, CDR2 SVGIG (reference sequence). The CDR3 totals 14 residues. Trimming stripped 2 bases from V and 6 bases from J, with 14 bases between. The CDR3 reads CAWSSGGEGQPQHF. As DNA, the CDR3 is TGTGCCTGGAGTTCGGGGGGGGAGGGTCAGCCCCAGCATTTT. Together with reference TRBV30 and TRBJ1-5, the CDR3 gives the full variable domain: SQTIHQWPATLVQPVGSPLSLECTVEGTSNPNLYWYRQAAGRGLQLLFYSVGIGQISSEVPQNLSASRPQDRQFILSSKKLLLSDSGFYLCAWSSGGEGQPQHFGDGTRLSIL.

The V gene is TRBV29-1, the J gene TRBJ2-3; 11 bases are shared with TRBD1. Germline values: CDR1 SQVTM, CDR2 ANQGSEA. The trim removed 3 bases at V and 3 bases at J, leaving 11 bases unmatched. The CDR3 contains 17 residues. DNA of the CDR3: TGCAGCGTTGATCGAACCGGACAGGGGGCTAAAACAGATACGCAGTATTTT. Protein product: CSVDRTGQGAKTDTQYF.